The sequence of this TCR beta chain was determined in a study of T cell responses to AZD1222 COVID-19 vaccine. The V and J ends lost 1 base and 5 bases respectively, with 15 bases between them. Germline V gene lookup returns CDR1 MGHRA and CDR2 YSYEKL. There are 16 residues in the CDR3. Repertoires were generated with immunoSEQ multiplex PCR, while TCRdb's copy carries only in-frame clones and drops some. The table has 140,000 to 150,000 clones, roughly 91% seen once. The source material was peripheral blood, sampled on day 0 of AZD1222 vaccination. This clonotype originated in an adult in good health. The gene calls are TRBV4-1 and TRBJ1-5; D is unresolved. Written as DNA, the CDR3 is TGCGCCAGCAGCCAAGTTGCGCTCCTAACCCATCAGCCCCAGCATTTT. It specifies CASSQVALLTHQPQHF.